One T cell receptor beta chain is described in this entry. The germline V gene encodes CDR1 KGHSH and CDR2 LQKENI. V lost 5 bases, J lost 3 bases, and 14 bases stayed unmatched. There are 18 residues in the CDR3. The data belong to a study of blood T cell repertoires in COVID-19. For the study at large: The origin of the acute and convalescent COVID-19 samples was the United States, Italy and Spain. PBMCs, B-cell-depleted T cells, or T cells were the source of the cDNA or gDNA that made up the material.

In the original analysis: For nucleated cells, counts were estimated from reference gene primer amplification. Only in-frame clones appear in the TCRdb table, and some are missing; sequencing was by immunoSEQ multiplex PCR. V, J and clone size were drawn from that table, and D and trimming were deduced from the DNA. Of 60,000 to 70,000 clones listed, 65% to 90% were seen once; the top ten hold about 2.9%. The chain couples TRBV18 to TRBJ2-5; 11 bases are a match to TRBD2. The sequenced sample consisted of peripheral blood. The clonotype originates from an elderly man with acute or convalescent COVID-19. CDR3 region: CASSTLAGASFGKETQYF. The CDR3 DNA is TGTGCCAGCTCAACACTAGCGGGAGCCTCGTTCGGTAAAGAGACCCAGTACTTC.